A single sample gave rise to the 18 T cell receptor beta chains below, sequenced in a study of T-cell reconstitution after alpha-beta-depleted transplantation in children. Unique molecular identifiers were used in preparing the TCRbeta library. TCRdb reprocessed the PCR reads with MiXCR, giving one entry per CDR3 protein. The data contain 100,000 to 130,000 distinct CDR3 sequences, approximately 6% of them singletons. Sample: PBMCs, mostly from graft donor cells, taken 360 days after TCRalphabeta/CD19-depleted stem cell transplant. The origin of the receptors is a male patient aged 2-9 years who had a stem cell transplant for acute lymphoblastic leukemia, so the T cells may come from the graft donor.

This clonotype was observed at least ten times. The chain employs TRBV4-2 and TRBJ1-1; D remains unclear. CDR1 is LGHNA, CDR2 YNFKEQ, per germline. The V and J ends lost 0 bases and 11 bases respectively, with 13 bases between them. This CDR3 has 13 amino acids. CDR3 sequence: CASSQDGAGGAFF. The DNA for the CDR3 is TGTGCCAGCAGCCAAGACGGCGCCGGCGGGGCTTTCTTT.

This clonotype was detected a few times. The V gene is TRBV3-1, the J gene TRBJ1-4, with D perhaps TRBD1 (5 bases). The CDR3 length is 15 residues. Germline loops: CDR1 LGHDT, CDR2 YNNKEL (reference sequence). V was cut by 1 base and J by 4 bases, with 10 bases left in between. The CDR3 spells CASSQVGVGNEKLFF. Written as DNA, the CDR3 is TGTGCCAGCAGCCAAGTGGGGGTTGGTAATGAAAAACTGTTTTTT.

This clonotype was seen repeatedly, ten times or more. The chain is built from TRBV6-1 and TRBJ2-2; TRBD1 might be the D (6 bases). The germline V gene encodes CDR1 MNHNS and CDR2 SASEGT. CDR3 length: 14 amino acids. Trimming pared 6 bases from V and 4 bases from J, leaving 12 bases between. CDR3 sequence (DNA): TGTGCCAGCAGCCCGGACAGCCCCACCGGGGAGCTGTTTTTT. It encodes CASSPDSPTGELFF.

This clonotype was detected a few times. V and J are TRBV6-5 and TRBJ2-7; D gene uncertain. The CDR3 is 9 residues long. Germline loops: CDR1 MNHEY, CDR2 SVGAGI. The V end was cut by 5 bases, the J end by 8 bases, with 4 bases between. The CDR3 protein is CASSPKQYF. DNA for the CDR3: TGTGCCAGCAGTCCGAAGCAGTACTTC.

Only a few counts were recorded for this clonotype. The CDR3 nucleotides are TGTGCCAGCAGTGTTCCAGCGGGAGGCGACGAGCAGTACTTC. This codes for CASSVPAGGDEQYF. The chain carries TRBV2 and TRBJ2-7; TRBD2 matches at 9 bases. The V and J ends lost 4 bases and 5 bases, in that order; junction bases with no gene match: 6. CDR1 is SNHLY, CDR2 FYNNEI, per germline. The CDR3 loop spans 14 amino acids.

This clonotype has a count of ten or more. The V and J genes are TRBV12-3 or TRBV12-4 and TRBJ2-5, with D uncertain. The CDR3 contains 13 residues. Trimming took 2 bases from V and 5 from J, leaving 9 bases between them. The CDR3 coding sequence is TGTGCCAGCAGTTTAAGCCCCCGGGAGACCCAGTACTTC. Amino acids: CASSLSPRETQYF.

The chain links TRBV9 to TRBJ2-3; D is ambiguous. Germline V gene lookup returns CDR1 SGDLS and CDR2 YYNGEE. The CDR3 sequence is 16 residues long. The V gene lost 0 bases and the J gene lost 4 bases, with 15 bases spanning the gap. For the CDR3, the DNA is TGTGCCAGCAGCGTAGACGGGTCCCCCGTCTCAGATACGCAGTATTTT. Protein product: CASSVDGSPVSDTQYF. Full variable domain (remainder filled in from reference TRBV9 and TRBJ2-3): DSGVTQTPKHLITATGQRVTLRCSPRSGDLSVYWYQQSLDQGLQFLIQYYNGEERAKGNILERFSAQQFPDLHSELNLSSLELGDSALYFCASSVDGSPVSDTQYFGPGTRLTVL.

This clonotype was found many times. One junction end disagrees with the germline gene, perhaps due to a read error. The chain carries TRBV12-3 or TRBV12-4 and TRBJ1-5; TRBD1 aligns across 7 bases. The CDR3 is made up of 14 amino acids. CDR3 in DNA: TGTGCCAGCAGTGCCGGGACAGCGAATCGGCCCCAGCATTTT. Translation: CASSAGTANRPQHF.

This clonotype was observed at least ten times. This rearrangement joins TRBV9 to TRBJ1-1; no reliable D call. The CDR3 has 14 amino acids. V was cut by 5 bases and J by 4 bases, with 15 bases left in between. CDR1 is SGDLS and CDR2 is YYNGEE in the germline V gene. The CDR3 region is CASSPKVVLTEAFF. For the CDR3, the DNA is TGTGCCAGCAGTCCGAAGGTAGTCCTCACTGAAGCTTTCTTT.

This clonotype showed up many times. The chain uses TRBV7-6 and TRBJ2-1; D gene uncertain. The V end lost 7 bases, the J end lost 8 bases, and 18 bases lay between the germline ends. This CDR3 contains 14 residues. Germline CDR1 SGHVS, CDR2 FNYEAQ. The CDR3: CASNQLSSLDEQFF. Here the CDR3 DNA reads TGTGCCAGCAACCAATTGAGTAGCCTGGATGAGCAGTTCTTC. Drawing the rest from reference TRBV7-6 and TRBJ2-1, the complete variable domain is GAGVSQSPRYKVTKRGQDVALRCDPISGHVSLYWYRQALGQGPEFLTYFNYEAQQDKSGLPNDRFSAERPEGSISTLTIQRTEQRDSAMYRCASNQLSSLDEQFFGPGTRLTVL.

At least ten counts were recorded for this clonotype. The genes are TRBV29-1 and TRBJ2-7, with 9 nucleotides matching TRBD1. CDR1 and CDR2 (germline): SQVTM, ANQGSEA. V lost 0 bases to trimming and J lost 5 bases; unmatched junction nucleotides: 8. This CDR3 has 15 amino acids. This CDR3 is CSVEDPTGGVHEQYF. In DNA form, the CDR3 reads TGCAGCGTTGAAGATCCGACAGGGGGAGTCCACGAGCAGTACTTC.

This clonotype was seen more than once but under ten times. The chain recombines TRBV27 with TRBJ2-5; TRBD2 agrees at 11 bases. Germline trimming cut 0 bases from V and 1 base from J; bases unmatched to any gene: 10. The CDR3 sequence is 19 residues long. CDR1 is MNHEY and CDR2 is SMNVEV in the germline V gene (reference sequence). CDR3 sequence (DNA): TGTGCCAGCAGTTTATCCCCTTTACCAACTAGCGGGAGCCAAGAGACCCAGTACTTC. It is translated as CASSLSPLPTSGSQETQYF.

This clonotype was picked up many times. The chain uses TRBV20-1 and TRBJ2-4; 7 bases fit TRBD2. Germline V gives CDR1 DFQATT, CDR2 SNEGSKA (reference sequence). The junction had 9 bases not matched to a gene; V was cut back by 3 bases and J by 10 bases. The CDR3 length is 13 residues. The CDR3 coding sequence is TGCAGTGCTAGTTTATTGGCGGGGGAGATTCAGTACTTC. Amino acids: CSASLLAGEIQYF.

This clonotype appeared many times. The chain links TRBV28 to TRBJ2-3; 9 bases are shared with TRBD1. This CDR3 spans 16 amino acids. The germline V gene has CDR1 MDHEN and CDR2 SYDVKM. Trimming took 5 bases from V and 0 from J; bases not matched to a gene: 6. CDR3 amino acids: CASSAGTGTSTDTQYF. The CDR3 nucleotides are TGTGCCAGCAGTGCCGGGACAGGGACTAGCACAGATACGCAGTATTTT.

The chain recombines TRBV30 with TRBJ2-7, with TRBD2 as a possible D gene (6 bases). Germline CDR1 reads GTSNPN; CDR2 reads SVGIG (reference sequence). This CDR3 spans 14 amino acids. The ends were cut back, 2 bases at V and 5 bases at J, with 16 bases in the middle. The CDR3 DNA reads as TGTGCCTGGAGTCCATGGGGGGACCAAAACGAGCAGTACTTC. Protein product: CAWSPWGDQNEQYF.

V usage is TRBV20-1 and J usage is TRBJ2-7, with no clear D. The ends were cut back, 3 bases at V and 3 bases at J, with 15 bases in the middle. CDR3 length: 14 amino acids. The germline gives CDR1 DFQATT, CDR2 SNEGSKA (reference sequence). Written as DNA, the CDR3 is TGCAGTGCTAGGAAGGTAGGGCAACTCTACGAGCAGTACTTC. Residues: CSARKVGQLYEQYF.

Here the CDR3 DNA reads TGTGCCAGCAGGGGACTCGCCAGGGGTGATGGCTACACCTTC. As protein: CASRGLARGDGYTF. The chain couples TRBV25-1 to TRBJ1-2; TRBD1 is a possible D gene (6 bases). The V gene's germline CDR1 is MGHDK and CDR2 SYGVNS. V gave up 6 bases and J gave up 6 bases, with 17 bases separating them. This CDR3 has 14 residues.

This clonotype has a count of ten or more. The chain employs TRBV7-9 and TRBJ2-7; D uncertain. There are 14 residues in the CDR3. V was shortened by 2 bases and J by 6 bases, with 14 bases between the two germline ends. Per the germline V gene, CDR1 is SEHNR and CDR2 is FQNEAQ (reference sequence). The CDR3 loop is CASSLNVGSREQYF. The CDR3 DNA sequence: TGTGCCAGCAGCTTAAATGTAGGATCACGCGAGCAGTACTTC.